This T cell receptor beta chain came from a study of neoadjuvant anti-PD-1 for oral cavity cancer. This CDR3 spans 13 amino acids. Trimming took 5 bases from V and 4 from J; bases not matched to a gene: 4. CDR1 is SEHNR and CDR2 is FQNEAQ in the germline V gene (reference sequence). TCRdb keeps only in-frame clones here, not all; method: immunoSEQ multiplex PCR. The data hold 65,000 to 95,000 clones, with approximately 84% observed a single time. The clonotype comes from a person between 35 and 79 years old with oral cavity squamous cell carcinoma. The sample in question was PBMCs, obtained before nivolumab (anti-PD-1) treatment. This chain links TRBV7-9 with TRBJ1-2, with TRBD1 matching 7 bases. The CDR3 region is CASSPRDSYGYTF. The CDR3 bases are TGTGCCAGCAGCCCAAGGGACAGCTATGGCTACACCTTC.